The clone carrying this TCR beta chain was picked up many times. The sample originates from a study of T-cell reconstitution after alpha-beta-depleted transplantation in children. V shed 8 bases and J 2 bases; nucleotides not matched to a gene: 1. The CDR3 sequence is 12 residues long. Per germline, CDR1 SNHLY and CDR2 FYNNEI. Unique molecular identifiers were incorporated during preparation of the TCRbeta library. Using its own MiXCR run on the PCR reads, TCRdb lists one record per CDR3 protein. The data contain under 450,000 distinct CDR3 sequences, around 15% of them seen just once; the ten biggest clones take up 25% to 30%.

The chain is built from TRBV2 and TRBJ2-7; 9 bases match TRBD1. The sequencing used PBMCs, mostly from graft donor cells, collected 360 days after TCRalphabeta/CD19-depleted stem cell transplant. The receptor was derived from a boy under two years old who had a stem cell transplant for Wiskott-Aldrich syndrome, so the T cells may come from the graft donor. CDR3 nucleotide sequence: TGTGCCAGCCGGGACAGGGCCTACGAGCAGTACTTC. Protein: CASRDRAYEQYF.